This T cell receptor (beta chain) was recorded in a study of patients and donors after allogeneic stem cell transplantation (TCRdb year 2020). The CDR3 starts with the cysteine, ends with the phenylalanine, and has 16 residues. The sequence is cut down to CDR3 DNA, 48 bases in frame from base 1. CDR1 is given as SGHTA and CDR2 as FQGNSA, both from the germline V gene. Trimming takes 2 bases from V and 1 base from J, and the germline ends sit 14 bases apart. The library came from RT-PCR. Sequencing was performed on a NextSeq 550. Using fastp at Q25 and MiXCR, TCRdb reprocessed the public reads and kept productive beta chains. Identical CDR3 proteins give one entry, which carries the most common genes and DNA. The sample table holds about 960,000 distinct CDR3 sequences, of which roughly 18% were seen once. 5% to 7.5% of the sample is taken by the ten largest. This clonotype was detected a few times. Its specific antigen is unknown. No base quality information exists; no much larger clone differs at one position.

The receptor was derived from a human donor who was either an allogeneic HSCT recipient or a stem cell or donor lymphocyte infusion donor (not recorded which). It is not recorded whose cells these are; they may come from a transplant donor. Sequencing used blood, either unsorted or a sorted T cell fraction (not recorded which). The chain is encoded by TRBV7-2 joined to TRBJ1-1; no D gene call is confident. The CDR3 region has the sequence CASSLTSRAQNTEAFF. The DNA sequence is TGTGCCAGCAGCTTAACGTCTAGGGCGCAGAACACTGAAGCTTTCTTT.